The 29 T cell receptor beta chains below were found in one sample sequenced in a study of Graves' ophthalmopathy and Graves' hyperthyroidism. Amplified material comprised TCR beta CDR3 regions derived from RNA transcripts. Second-round multiplex PCR followed a first-round RT-PCR using HTBI primers. TCRdb called the multiplex PCR reads again in MiXCR, with one record for every CDR3 protein. The sample holds some 39,000 distinct CDR3 sequences, roughly 49% seen once. The sample taken for sequencing was peripheral blood. These receptors all come from an adult woman with stable Graves' hyperthyroidism.

J is TRBJ1-2 and V is TRBV9; possible D gene TRBD1, 5 bases. Germline values: CDR1 SGDLS, CDR2 YYNGEE. Trimming pared 2 bases from V and 2 bases from J, leaving 10 bases between. The CDR3 loop spans 14 amino acids. CDR3 protein: CASSVEPGNYGYTF. The CDR3 DNA sequence: TGTGCCAGCAGCGTGGAACCAGGGAACTATGGCTACACCTTC.

This clonotype showed up just once. One end of the junction varies from germline; a read error may be responsible. CDR3: CAGSSGTGGGETQYF. As DNA, the CDR3 is TGTGCCGGCAGCTCCGGGACAGGGGGCGGAGAGACCCAGTACTTC. The V call is TRBV2, the J call TRBJ2-5, with 12 bases lining up with TRBD1. Germline-derived CDR1 and CDR2 are SNHLY and FYNNEI. This CDR3 contains 15 residues.

This clonotype showed up many times. The chain is built from TRBV7-9 and TRBJ2-5; 11 bases map to TRBD1. The germline gives CDR1 SEHNR, CDR2 FQNEAQ (reference sequence). The V segment lost 2 bases and the J segment 5 bases; nucleotides outside the gene matches: 7. The CDR3 has 16 residues. CDR3 DNA: TGTGCCAGCAGCTTATGGACAGGGGGCGCACGGGAGACCCAGTACTTC. Amino acid sequence: CASSLWTGGARETQYF.

The CDR3 DNA is TGTGCCAGCACTCACGGGTCCGGGGCGACAGGGCGGAACGAGCAGTACTTC. Translated, it gives CASTHGSGATGRNEQYF. The rearrangement uses TRBV13 and TRBJ2-7; 7 bases agree with TRBD1. Trimming removed 7 bases from V and 5 bases from J; junction bases left unmatched: 20. The CDR3 is 17 residues long. From germline, CDR1 is PRHDT and CDR2 FYEKMQ (reference sequence).

The rearrangement links TRBV15 to TRBJ2-2; TRBD1 matches 9 bases. With V trimmed by 0 bases and J by 4 bases, 6 bases remained unmatched. Germline CDR1 and CDR2: LNHNV and YYDKDF (reference sequence). The CDR3 has 17 amino acids. The CDR3 coding sequence is TGTGCCACCAGCAGAGAACGCACGGGACAGGGCACCGGGGAGCTGTTTTTT. The encoded protein is CATSRERTGQGTGELFF.

This clonotype was counted at least ten times. The chain employs TRBV30 and TRBJ1-4, with D tentatively TRBD1 (6 bases). Trimming pared 4 bases from V and 10 bases from J, leaving 13 bases between. Germline assignment: CDR1 GTSNPN and CDR2 SVGIG (reference sequence). The CDR3 runs 12 residues. CDR3 region: CAWTNRDGKLFF. The DNA of the CDR3 is TGTGCCTGGACTAACAGGGACGGAAAACTGTTTTTT.

Comment on this clonotype: The CDR3 does not close with the conserved phenylalanine or tryptophan, likely indicating a read error. The limits of the CDR3 on the DNA are not certain, so only TCRdb's listed CDR3 is given. The rearrangement uses TRBV10-3 and TRBJ1-1; the table's TRBD1 call for D was not verified on the DNA. Both ends counted, the CDR3 spans 14 residues. Germline-derived CDR1 and CDR2 are ENHRY and SYGVKD. The CDR3: CASRDRVMNTEALG.

The chain has TRBV7-4 and TRBJ1-6, with D unresolved. V lost 5 bases and J lost 6, with 14 bases in between. Germline lookup yields CDR1 SGHVT and CDR2 SQSDAQ. The length of the CDR3 is 15 residues. The CDR3 here is CASSQTRKGNSPLHF. The DNA for the CDR3 is TGTGCCAGCAGCCAAACCCGAAAGGGTAATTCACCCCTCCACTTT.

V is TRBV7-9 and J is TRBJ2-7, with D unclear. Germline V gene data show CDR1 as SEHNR and CDR2 as FQNEAQ (reference sequence). The CDR3 is 14 amino acids. Deletions cut 5 bases from V and 1 base from J, with 12 bases between. The CDR3 is CASSPPSGSYEQYF. In nucleotides, the CDR3 is TGTGCCAGCAGCCCCCCTTCGGGTTCCTACGAGCAGTACTTC.

A note on this clonotype: In this CDR3 the conserved last residue, phenylalanine or tryptophan, is missing, so a read error is likely. The DNA is left out, because the CDR3 cannot be placed on it with certainty; the CDR3 is given as TCRdb lists it. The chain employs TRBV24-1 and TRBJ2-6; the table calls TRBD2, which could not be checked here. Ends included, the CDR3 has 10 residues. The germline gives CDR1 KGHDR, CDR2 SFDVKD. CDR3 protein: CATSVSGRNT.

This clonotype was detected a few times. V gene TRBV2 combines with J gene TRBJ1-5, with 8 bases that match TRBD1. The germline V gene encodes CDR1 SNHLY and CDR2 FYNNEI. CDR3 length: 13 amino acids. Trimming cost V 4 bases and J 9 bases; bases outside gene matches: 5. The CDR3 DNA reads TGTGCCAGCAGTGGGACAGGGTATACGCCCCAGCATTTT. Translating gives CASSGTGYTPQHF.

In this sample, this clonotype turned up many times. With a much larger clone just one base away, this may be a read error. The chain recombines TRBV19 with TRBJ1-5; 8 positions agree with TRBD1. Germline assignment: CDR1 LNHDA and CDR2 SQIVND (reference sequence). Trimming cost V 7 bases and J 4 bases; bases outside gene matches: 6. The CDR3 contains 14 residues. The CDR3 DNA is TGTGCCAGTAAACAGGGGGTTGGTAATCAGCCCCAGCATTTT. The encoded protein is CASKQGVGNQPQHF.

This clonotype was picked up a small number of times. This chain connects TRBV7-2 to TRBJ2-7; perhaps D is TRBD1 or TRBD2 (5 bases each). Germline V gene lookup returns CDR1 SGHTA and CDR2 FQGNSA. Between the trimmed V and J ends, which lost 5 bases and 2 bases, there was a span of 13 bases. This CDR3 contains 14 residues. CDR3 coding DNA: TGTGCCAGCAGCCCGACAGAGGGGCCCTACGAGCAGTACTTC. Amino acids: CASSPTEGPYEQYF.

The rearrangement joins TRBV24-1 to TRBJ2-7; 11 bases are a match to TRBD2. With V trimmed by 9 bases and J by 3 bases, 3 bases remained unmatched. The CDR3 totals 13 residues. Per the germline V gene, CDR1 is KGHDR and CDR2 is SFDVKD. This CDR3 is CATSSGRYYEQYF. The CDR3 nucleotides read TGTGCCACCTCTAGCGGGAGGTACTACGAGCAGTACTTC.

The chain carries TRBV7-9 and TRBJ2-7; TRBD2 matches at 8 bases. Per the germline V gene, CDR1 is SEHNR and CDR2 is FQNEAQ (reference sequence). Trimming at V came to 6 bases and at J to 3 bases, leaving 10 bases not matched to a gene. The CDR3 is 15 amino acids. Here the CDR3 reads CASRGTSGRIYEQYF. CDR3 in DNA: TGTGCCAGCAGGGGGACCAGCGGGAGAATCTACGAGCAGTACTTC.

This chain links TRBV15 with TRBJ2-7; 13 positions agree with TRBD2. Looked up from germline, CDR1 is LNHNV and CDR2 is YYDKDF (reference sequence). The J segment lost 0 bases and the V segment lost 0 bases, leaving 5 bases of the junction unmatched. The CDR3 extends over 18 amino acids. CDR3 region: CATSREPGLAGSSYEQYF. CDR3 DNA: TGTGCCACCAGCAGAGAACCGGGACTAGCGGGAAGCTCCTACGAGCAGTACTTC.

At least ten counts were recorded for this clonotype. The chain recombines TRBV20-1 with TRBJ2-7, with TRBD1 as a possible D gene (6 bases). The V end was cut by 3 bases, the J end by 0 bases, with 18 bases between. The CDR3 totals 16 residues. Per germline, CDR1 DFQATT and CDR2 SNEGSKA (reference sequence). CDR3 loop: CSARSRTGISSYEQYF. The CDR3 DNA follows: TGCAGTGCTAGGTCTCGAACAGGGATCAGCTCCTACGAGCAGTACTTC.

This clonotype was seen ten or more times. The chain couples TRBV2 to TRBJ2-6, with D possibly matching TRBD1 (6 bases). V was pared by 3 bases and J by 2 bases, with 14 bases between. CDR1 is SNHLY, CDR2 FYNNEI, per germline. This CDR3 comprises 17 residues. Here the CDR3 DNA reads TGTGCCAGCAGTGATGTTTTGGGGGCTGCTGGGGCCAACGTCCTGACTTTC. Amino acids: CASSDVLGAAGANVLTF.

With respect to this clonotype: No conserved phenylalanine or tryptophan is present at the end of the CDR3, so a read error is the likely explanation. The chain recombines TRBV6-1 with TRBJ1-1; D possibly corresponds to TRBD1 (5 bases). Germline CDR1 and CDR2: MNHNS and SASEGT. This CDR3 region has 13 residues. This chain's CDR3 is CVSSDQGNTEAFS. The DNA for the CDR3 is TGTGTCAGCAGTGACCAGGGAAACACTGAAGCTTTCTCT.

This clonotype is medium-sized (0.01 to 0.1%) within its sample. This rearrangement joins TRBV10-3 to TRBJ1-5; tentatively, D is TRBD1 (5 bases). Per the germline V gene, CDR1 is ENHRY and CDR2 is SYGVKD. V gave up 4 bases and J gave up 7 bases, with 11 bases separating them. The CDR3 is 13 amino acids. The CDR3 region has the DNA TGTGCCATCAGTGGAGAGGGACGGCAGCCCCAGCATTTT. As protein: CAISGEGRQPQHF.

This clonotype has a count of ten or more. The J gene is TRBJ1-1, the V gene TRBV4-1; possibly TRBD1 for D (5 bases). V lost 0 bases to trimming and J lost 6 bases, with 23 bases between them. The CDR3 loop spans 18 amino acids. Germline CDR1 is MGHRA and CDR2 is YSYEKL. CDR3 amino acids: CASSQDWGKGREAPEAFF. The CDR3 bases are TGCGCCAGCAGCCAAGATTGGGGCAAGGGCAGAGAGGCCCCTGAAGCTTTCTTT.

This clonotype was picked up many times. This rearrangement joins TRBV27 to TRBJ1-2; weak D call: TRBD1 (5 bases). With 1 base removed from V and 4 bases from J, the gap between germline ends came to 7 bases. CDR3 length: 13 residues. Germline V lookup: CDR1 MNHEY, CDR2 SMNVEV (reference sequence). CDR3 sequence (DNA): TGTGCCAGCAGTTTATTGGGGACCTATGGCTACACCTTC. Translating gives CASSLLGTYGYTF.

The rearrangement joins TRBV20-1 to TRBJ1-2; possibly TRBD1 for D (6 bases). CDR1 is DFQATT and CDR2 is SNEGSKA in the germline V gene (reference sequence). CDR3 size: 10 residues. Trimming pared 6 bases from V and 8 bases from J, leaving 10 bases between. The CDR3 is CSAGAGGYTF. CDR3 DNA sequence: TGCAGTGCGGGGGCGGGGGGCTACACCTTC.

This clonotype was counted a single time. The chain couples TRBV20-1 to TRBJ2-6, with D tentatively TRBD1 (6 bases). The CDR3 is 15 residues long. Germline loops: CDR1 DFQATT, CDR2 SNEGSKA (reference sequence). V was cut by 4 bases and J by 3 bases, with 13 bases left in between. CDR3 nucleotides: TGCAGTGCTAAACGGGACATCGATGGGGCCAACGTCCTGACTTTC. Translating gives CSAKRDIDGANVLTF.

As to this clonotype: A clone one base away is much larger, so this may be a read error. The chain uses TRBV12-3 or TRBV12-4 and TRBJ2-3; D tentatively fits TRBD1 or TRBD2 (5 bases each). The CDR3 runs 15 residues. The CDR3 is CASSPGDRRTGTQYF. DNA for the CDR3: TGTGCCAGCAGTCCTGGGGACCGCCGCACAGGTACGCAGTATTTT.

Worth noting for this clonotype: Germline is not matched at one junction end, which may reflect a read error. The V and J genes are TRBV29-1 and TRBJ1-4; TRBD1 aligns across 11 bases. The CDR3 has 13 amino acids. Germline CDR1 reads SQVTM; CDR2 reads ANQGSEA. CDR3 nucleotides: TGCAGCGTTGAAGGGACAGGGGGCGAAAAACCGTTTTTT. It specifies CSVEGTGGEKPFF.

Note on this clonotype: An end of the junction does not agree with germline; a read error may underlie this. J is TRBJ2-7 and V is TRBV6-9; D is perhaps TRBD1 (5 bases). Germline V gives CDR1 MNHGY, CDR2 SVAAGI. CDR3 size: 13 residues. In nucleotides, the CDR3 is TGTACCACCCCGAGGACACCTTACTACGGGCAGTACTTC. Translated, it gives CTTPRTPYYGQYF.

This clonotype was seen a few times. This chain links TRBV18 with TRBJ2-3, with D perhaps matching TRBD2 (5 bases). Trimming shortened V by 6 bases and J by 5 bases, and 12 bases separated the two germline ends. The germline CDR1 and CDR2 sequences are KGHSH and LQKENI. The CDR3 runs 13 residues. Written as DNA, the CDR3 is TGTGCCAGCTCCCTAACGGGAAAAGATACGCAGTATTTT. This encodes CASSLTGKDTQYF.

This rearrangement joins TRBV24-1 to TRBJ2-3; D not certain. The length of the CDR3 is 16 residues. V dropped 2 bases and J dropped 4 bases, with 15 bases sitting between them. CDR1 is KGHDR and CDR2 is SFDVKD in the germline V gene. CDR3 sequence reads: CATSDSRKKHADTQYF. The CDR3 DNA sequence: TGTGCCACCAGTGATTCCCGGAAGAAGCACGCAGATACGCAGTATTTT.